This TCR beta chain was found in a study of cytomegalovirus exposure and HLA in healthy donors. Broader study findings: Analyses of presence and absence presupposed an approximately uniform sequencing depth across donors.

A remark on this clone: Its antigen is unidentified.

PCR amplification relied on 60 Vbeta primers (plus 13 Jbeta primers). TCRdb's copy holds only in-frame clones and misses some; the assay was immunoSEQ multiplex PCR. The sample contains 150,000 to 200,000 clones, 82% of which appear only once. This CDR3 contains 17 residues. The ends were cut back, 1 base at V and 0 bases at J, with 12 bases in the middle. Germline V gene data show CDR1 as SGHVS and CDR2 as FQNEAQ. Sequencing was carried out using PBMCs. The TCR comes from a girl between 10 and 17 years old in good health and CMV-seropositive. V usage is TRBV7-8 and J usage is TRBJ2-2; tentative D call: TRBD2 (5 bases). CDR3 nucleotides: TGTGCCAGCAGCTTAGAAGAGGGTTATACGAACACCGGGGAGCTGTTTTTT. It codes for CASSLEEGYTNTGELFF.